This record looks at one TCR beta chain sequence and its context. Its binding antigen is unknown. Base quality data are lacking; no much larger clone is found one base away. The study tested focal radiation therapy combined with CTLA-4 blockade (ipilimumab) in patients with chemo-refractory metastatic non-small-cell lung cancer. The data derive from a study of radiotherapy plus CTLA-4 blockade in lung cancer (dated by TCRdb to 2017 to 2018). About the study as a whole: Objective responses were observed in 15% to 20% of enrolled patients, and disease control was achieved in 31%.

Paper-wide results and their limitations: Increased serum interferon-beta after radiation, together with early dynamic changes in blood T cell clones, were reported to be the strongest predictors of response. After treatment with radiotherapy and ipilimumab, TCR clones that originated in tumors expanded in peripheral blood.

The CDR3 has 16 amino acids, counting the end cysteine and phenylalanine. The sequence is cut down to CDR3 DNA, 48 bases in frame from base 1. CDR1 and CDR2 were assigned from the germline V gene as SGHDT and YYEEEE. V is reduced by 2 bases and J by 0 bases, leaving a spacing of 15 bases between them. Receptors were amplified or captured by the immunoSEQ multiplex PCR assay. Not all clones reach the TCRdb copy of this immuneACCESS table, which keeps in-frame sequences only. Checked studies attribute under half of the gap to unresolved V genes and leave the rest unexplained. The sample yields some 77,000 clones; 70% to 90% were counted once. The ten largest clones take up more than 2% of the sample.

The chain is assembled from TRBV5-6 and TRBJ2-7; the D gene remains uncertain. The sequence derives from a human donor with non-small cell lung cancer who had a partial response to radiotherapy plus ipilimumab. Sequencing used peripheral blood, obtained from a patient treated with radiotherapy plus ipilimumab. CDR3 loop: CASSFGPWQASYEQYF. The DNA sequence is given as TGTGCCAGCAGCTTTGGTCCTTGGCAGGCCTCCTACGAGCAGTACTTC. Reference TRBV5-6 and TRBJ2-7 genes cover what lies past the CDR3, so the full variable domain is DAGVTQSPTHLIKTRGQQVTLRCSPKSGHDTVSWYQQALGQGPQFIFQYYEEEERQRGNFPDRFSGHQFPNYSSELNVNALLLGDSALYLCASSFGPWQASYEQYFGPGTRLTVT.